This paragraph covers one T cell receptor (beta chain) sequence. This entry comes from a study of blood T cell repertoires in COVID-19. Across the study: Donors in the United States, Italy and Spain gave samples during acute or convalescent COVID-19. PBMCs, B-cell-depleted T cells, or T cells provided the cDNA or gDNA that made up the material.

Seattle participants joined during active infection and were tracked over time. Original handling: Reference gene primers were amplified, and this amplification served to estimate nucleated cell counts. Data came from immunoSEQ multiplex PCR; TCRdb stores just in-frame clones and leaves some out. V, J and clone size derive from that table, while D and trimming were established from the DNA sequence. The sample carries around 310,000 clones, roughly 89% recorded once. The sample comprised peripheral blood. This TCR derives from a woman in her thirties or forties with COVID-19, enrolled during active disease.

CDR3 in amino acids: CASSISRLDTDTQYF. For the CDR3, the DNA is TGTGCCAGTAGTATATCCCGACTAGACACAGATACGCAGTATTTT. This sequence joins TRBV19 and TRBJ2-3; D is perhaps TRBD2 (6 bases). Germline values: CDR1 LNHDA, CDR2 SQIVND (reference sequence). The CDR3 length is 15 residues. The V end lost 2 bases, the J end lost 2 bases, and 11 bases lay between the germline ends.